This T cell receptor beta chain originates from a study of beta chain features in type 1 diabetes. Study outcomes and limitations: TCRB CDR3s were moderately but significantly shorter in Type 1 diabetes patients in all four CD4+ subsets.

Expressed TCRB transcripts were sequenced because the isolated RNA had all been reverse transcribed beforehand. Measured with immunoSEQ multiplex PCR; TCRdb has only the in-frame clones, and not every one. The sample holds 150,000 to 200,000 clones, approximately 9.1% seen once. Donors contributed one heparinised blood draw apiece, averaging around 100 mL. Via the markers CD45RO/CCR7/CD25/CD127/CD95/CD27, stem cell-like memory, regulatory, central memory and naive CD4+ cells were sorted. Trimming took off 0 bases at V and 4 bases at J, with 10 bases between the two ends. CDR1 and CDR2 (germline): MGHRA, YSYEKL. The CDR3 is made up of 15 amino acids. Regarding this clone: The antigen is unknown. Distinct nucleotide sequences in the sample also encode this CDR3.

The V call is TRBV4-1, the J call TRBJ1-5, with TRBD1 as a possible D gene (6 bases). The material sequenced was central memory CD4+ T cells from blood. The TCR was taken from a woman aged 30 to 39 with type 1 diabetes. This CDR3 is CASSQDGQGNQPQHF. In DNA, the CDR3 is TGCGCCAGCAGCCAAGATGGGCAGGGGAATCAGCCCCAGCATTTT.